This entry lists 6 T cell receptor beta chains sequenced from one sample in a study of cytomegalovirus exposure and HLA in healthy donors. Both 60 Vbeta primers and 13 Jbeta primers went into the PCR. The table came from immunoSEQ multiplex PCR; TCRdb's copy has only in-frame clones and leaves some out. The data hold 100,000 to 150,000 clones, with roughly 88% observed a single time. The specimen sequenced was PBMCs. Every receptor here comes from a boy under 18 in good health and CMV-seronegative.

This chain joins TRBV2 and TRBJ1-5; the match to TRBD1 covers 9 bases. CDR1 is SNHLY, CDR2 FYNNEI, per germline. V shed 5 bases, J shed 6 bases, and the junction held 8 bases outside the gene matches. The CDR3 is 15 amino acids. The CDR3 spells CASSRDRERSQPQHF. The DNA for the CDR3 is TGTGCCAGCAGTAGGGACAGGGAGAGATCTCAGCCCCAGCATTTT.

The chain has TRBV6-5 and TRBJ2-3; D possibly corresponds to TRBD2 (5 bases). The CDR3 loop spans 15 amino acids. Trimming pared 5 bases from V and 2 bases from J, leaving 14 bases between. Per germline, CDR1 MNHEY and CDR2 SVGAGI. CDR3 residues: CASSLSGILTDTQYF. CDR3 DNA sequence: TGTGCCAGCAGTCTAAGCGGAATTCTCACAGATACGCAGTATTTT.

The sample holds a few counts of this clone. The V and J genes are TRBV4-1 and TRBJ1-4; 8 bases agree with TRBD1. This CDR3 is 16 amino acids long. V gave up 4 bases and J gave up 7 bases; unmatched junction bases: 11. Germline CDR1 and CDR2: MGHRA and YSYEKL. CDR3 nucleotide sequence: TGCGCCAGCAGCCCTTTCGACAGGGGCTTGGGTGAAAAACTGTTTTTT. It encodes CASSPFDRGLGEKLFF.

The CDR3 nucleotides are TGTGCCAGCACTGCAGGCCTCTCCTACGAGCAGTACTTC. Translated, it gives CASTAGLSYEQYF. The chain couples TRBV6-1 to TRBJ2-7; no firm D call. Deletions cut 7 bases from V and 0 bases from J, with 10 bases between. In germline, CDR1 is MNHNS, CDR2 SASEGT. The CDR3 is 13 residues long.

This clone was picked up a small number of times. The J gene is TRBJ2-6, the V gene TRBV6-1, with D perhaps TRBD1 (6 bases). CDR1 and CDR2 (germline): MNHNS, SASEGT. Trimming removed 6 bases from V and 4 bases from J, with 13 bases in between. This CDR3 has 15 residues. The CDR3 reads CASSYTGFGANVLTF. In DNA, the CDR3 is TGTGCCAGCAGCTACACAGGGTTCGGGGCCAACGTCCTGACTTTC.

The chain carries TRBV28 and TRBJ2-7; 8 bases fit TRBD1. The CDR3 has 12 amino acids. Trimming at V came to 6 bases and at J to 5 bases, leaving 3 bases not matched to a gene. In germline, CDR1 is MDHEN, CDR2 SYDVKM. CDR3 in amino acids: CASRQGAHEQYF. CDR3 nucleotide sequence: TGTGCCAGCAGGCAGGGGGCCCACGAGCAGTACTTC.